This passage covers 20 T cell receptor beta chains from one sample sequenced in a study of blood T cell repertoires in COVID-19. Sequenced by immunoSEQ multiplex PCR; TCRdb stores in-frame clones only, minus some. The table shows 160,000 or so clones, with around 89% occurring only once. Material: peripheral blood. The source is a woman aged 40-49 years with acute or convalescent COVID-19.

The genes are TRBV28 and TRBJ2-7, with D maybe TRBD2 (6 bases). Germline CDR1 reads MDHEN; CDR2 reads SYDVKM. V was trimmed by 6 bases and J by 0 bases, leaving 15 bases between them. The CDR3 runs 15 residues. In nucleotides, the CDR3 is TGTGCCAGCAGCTCTGGAGGGTCAAACTCCTACGAGCAGTACTTC. Translating it yields CASSSGGSNSYEQYF.

This chain uses TRBV6-5 with TRBJ2-1, with TRBD1 identical over 9 bases. CDR3 length: 15 amino acids. Per the germline V gene, CDR1 is MNHEY and CDR2 is SVGAGI. Trimming took 1 base from V and 7 from J; bases not matched to a gene: 5. CDR3 sequence (DNA): TGTGCCAGCAGTTACTATACGGGGACAGGGAATGAGCAGTTCTTC. It translates to CASSYYTGTGNEQFF.

The chain carries TRBV4-2 and TRBJ2-1, with a tentative D call TRBD1 (6 bases). The CDR3 totals 16 residues. V lost 0 bases and J lost 3, with 12 bases in between. CDR1 and CDR2 from the germline V gene are LGHNA and YNFKEQ. CDR3 coding DNA: TGTGCCAGCAGCCAAGAGACCGGGACACGCTACAATGAGCAGTTCTTC. The encoded protein is CASSQETGTRYNEQFF.

This chain connects TRBV5-1 to TRBJ2-5; TRBD2 aligns across 7 bases. Looked up from germline, CDR1 is SGHRS and CDR2 is YFSETQ. The CDR3 is made up of 17 amino acids. V was clipped by 2 bases and J by 4 bases; unmatched bases: 14. The CDR3 is CASSFLRGERTGETQYF. Written as DNA, the CDR3 is TGCGCCAGCAGCTTTCTTCGGGGGGAGCGGACGGGAGAGACCCAGTACTTC. Full variable domain (missing parts from reference TRBV5-1 and TRBJ2-5): KAGVTQTPRYLIKTRGQQVTLSCSPISGHRSVSWYQQTPGQGLQFLFEYFSETQRNKGNFPGRFSGRQFSNSRSEMNVSTLELGDSALYLCASSFLRGERTGETQYFGPGTRLLVL.

V gene TRBV24-1 combines with J gene TRBJ1-2; 8 bases are a match to TRBD1. Germline loops: CDR1 KGHDR, CDR2 SFDVKD. Trimming cost V 6 bases and J 5 bases; bases outside gene matches: 1. The CDR3 is 12 residues long. CDR3 region: CATSQGAYGYTF. The CDR3 nucleotides are TGTGCCACCAGTCAGGGGGCGTATGGCTACACCTTC.

V gene TRBV13 combines with J gene TRBJ2-6, with TRBD2 identical over 11 bases. The V and J ends lost 1 base and 0 bases, in that order; junction bases with no gene match: 8. The CDR3 spans 20 residues. Germline CDR1 is PRHDT and CDR2 is FYEKMQ (reference sequence). CDR3 in DNA: TGTGCCAGCAGCTTAGATTCTAGCGGGGGGCGCCTCTCTGGGGCCAACGTCCTGACTTTC. Residues: CASSLDSSGGRLSGANVLTF.

A note on this clone: The sample has other DNA sequences that encode this CDR3 too. The rearrangement links TRBV5-1 to TRBJ2-7; 7 bases line up with TRBD1. The CDR3 runs 13 residues. The V gene end was trimmed by 4 bases and the J gene end by 1 base; junction bases not matched to a gene: 2. Germline assignment: CDR1 SGHRS and CDR2 YFSETQ. In DNA, the CDR3 is TGCGCCAGCAGCACGGACAGGTCCTACGAGCAGTACTTC. This gives the protein CASSTDRSYEQYF.

The V gene is TRBV7-2, the J gene TRBJ2-1; 8 bases match TRBD2. Losses at the gene ends were 6 bases for V and 4 bases for J; bases not matched to a gene: 20. The CDR3 is 19 residues long. Looked up from germline, CDR1 is SGHTA and CDR2 is FQGNSA. The chain's CDR3 is CASRRTSFSGKGFYNEQFF. DNA of the CDR3: TGTGCCAGCAGACGTACATCCTTTAGCGGGAAGGGGTTTTACAATGAGCAGTTCTTC. The variable domain in full, with the rest retrieved from reference TRBV7-2 and TRBJ2-1, is GAGVSQSPSNKVTEKGKDVELRCDPISGHTALYWYRQSLGQGLEFLIYFQGNSAPDKSGLPSDRFSAERTGGSVSTLTIQRTQQEDSAVYLCASRRTSFSGKGFYNEQFFGPGTRLTVL.

The chain joins TRBV7-8 to TRBJ2-2; 9 positions agree with TRBD1. Germline V gene lookup returns CDR1 SGHVS and CDR2 FQNEAQ. After removal of 2 bases from V and 3 bases from J, the junction contained 7 bases not matched to a gene. The CDR3 extends over 17 amino acids. The CDR3 protein is CASSLMGQGVHTGELFF. The CDR3, as DNA: TGTGCCAGCAGCTTAATGGGACAGGGTGTTCACACCGGGGAGCTGTTTTTT. The full variable domain, in which reference TRBV7-8 and TRBJ2-2 provide the parts outside the CDR3, is GAGVSQSPRYKVAKRGQDVALRCDPISGHVSLFWYQQALGQGPEFLTYFQNEAQLDKSGLPSDRFFAERPEGSVSTLKIQRTQQEDSAVYLCASSLMGQGVHTGELFFGEGSRLTVL.

The chain recombines TRBV18 with TRBJ1-6, with 9 bases lining up with TRBD1. This CDR3 comprises 15 residues. CDR1 is KGHSH, CDR2 LQKENI, per germline. Germline trimming cut 8 bases from V and 6 bases from J; bases unmatched to any gene: 8. The CDR3: CASTTGQGVNSPLHF. The CDR3 bases are TGTGCCAGCACGACGGGACAGGGAGTTAATTCACCCCTCCACTTT.

CDR3: CAWSRTAKQNYGYTF. In DNA form, the CDR3 reads TGTGCCTGGAGTCGAACAGCAAAACAAAACTATGGCTACACCTTC. The rearrangement joins TRBV30 to TRBJ1-2; D uncertain. The CDR3 has 15 amino acids. Germline V gene sequence: CDR1 GTSNPN, CDR2 SVGIG (reference sequence). Trimming left V 2 bases short and J 2 bases short, with 15 bases between.

CDR3 loop: CASQPGQLAGKLFF. CDR3 DNA: TGTGCCAGCCAACCGGGACAGCTGGCGGGAAAACTGTTTTTT. This chain connects TRBV3-1 (or the pseudogene TRBV3-2) to TRBJ1-4; 7 bases are a match to TRBD1. The CDR3 length is 14 residues. Germline V gene sequence: CDR1 LGHDT, CDR2 YNNKEL (reference sequence). J lost 10 bases, V lost 8 bases, and 13 bases had no gene match.

The rearrangement joins TRBV29-1 to TRBJ2-1; the match to TRBD2 covers 7 bases. V lost 3 bases, J lost 6 bases, and 5 bases stayed unmatched. Germline assignment: CDR1 SQVTM and CDR2 ANQGSEA. The CDR3 runs to 13 residues. The CDR3 DNA is TGCAGCGTTGACTCACTAGCGTCCAATGAGCAGTTCTTC. It is translated as CSVDSLASNEQFF.

The CDR3 nucleotides are TGCGCCAGCAGCCAAGAAGGTCGGGGGTCCAGCCCCCAGCATTTT. Translated, it gives CASSQEGRGSSPQHF. The rearrangement uses TRBV4-1 and TRBJ1-5; D is perhaps TRBD1 (5 bases). Looked up from germline, CDR1 is MGHRA and CDR2 is YSYEKL. The CDR3 covers 15 residues. Between the trimmed V and J ends, which lost 0 bases and 10 bases, there was a span of 16 bases.

The chain is built from TRBV4-1 and TRBJ2-1, with 9 bases aligning to TRBD1. CDR1 and CDR2 (germline): MGHRA, YSYEKL. Trimming at V came to 0 bases and at J to 9 bases, leaving 6 bases not matched to a gene. This CDR3 contains 15 residues. CDR3 nucleotides: TGCGCCAGCAGCCAAGAGGGGACAGGGACCGGTGAGCAGTTCTTC. It yields the protein CASSQEGTGTGEQFF.

This clone was observed a few times. V is TRBV3-1 (or the pseudogene TRBV3-2) and J is TRBJ2-2; D uncertain. Between the trimmed V and J ends, which lost 5 bases and 6 bases, there was a span of 10 bases. CDR3 length: 13 residues. Germline lookup yields CDR1 LGHDT and CDR2 YNNKEL (reference sequence). The CDR3 DNA sequence: TGTGCCAGCAGCTCACGCGAGTCCGGGGAGCTGTTTTTT. Translated: CASSSRESGELFF.

In this sample, this clone turned up many times. V usage is TRBV13 and J usage is TRBJ2-7, with a tentative D call TRBD1 (5 bases). The CDR3 contains 15 residues. Germline V gene sequence: CDR1 PRHDT, CDR2 FYEKMQ (reference sequence). Trimming removed 6 bases from V and 1 base from J, with 16 bases in between. The CDR3 region has the DNA TGTGCCAGCAGTTCCACAGGTGTCCAATCCTACGAGCAGTACTTC. Translated, it gives CASSSTGVQSYEQYF.

This chain connects TRBV7-2 to TRBJ1-5; 7 positions match TRBD1. Per germline, CDR1 SGHTA and CDR2 FQGNSA. The CDR3 length is 13 residues. The V gene end was trimmed by 4 bases and the J gene end by 6 bases; junction bases not matched to a gene: 3. The CDR3 bases are TGTGCCAGCAGCTCGACAGGGATTCAGCCCCAGCATTTT. Its translation: CASSSTGIQPQHF.

The chain joins TRBV30 to TRBJ2-3, with 7 positions matching TRBD1. CDR1 and CDR2 (germline): GTSNPN, SVGIG (reference sequence). This CDR3 region has 16 residues. Trimming cost V 1 base and J 4 bases; bases outside gene matches: 11. This CDR3 is CAWSGVEGAPPDTQYF. The CDR3 nucleotides are TGTGCCTGGAGTGGCGTTGAGGGGGCCCCGCCAGATACGCAGTATTTT.

The genes are TRBV24-1 and TRBJ2-7, with 7 positions matching TRBD2. From germline, CDR1 is KGHDR and CDR2 SFDVKD. This CDR3 region has 14 residues. V shed 12 bases and J 4 bases; nucleotides not matched to a gene: 14. The CDR3 coding sequence is TGTGCCGCGGAGACTAGCTATATTAAGTACGAGCAGTACTTC. As protein: CAAETSYIKYEQYF.